The 17 T cell receptor beta chains below all came from one sample that was sequenced in a study of blood T cell repertoires in COVID-19 (TCRdb year 2020). Receptor libraries were prepared by the immunoSEQ multiplex PCR assay. The clones in this table, taken by TCRdb from immuneACCESS, are in-frame only. Not every clone is retained; where verified, under half of the shortfall comes from an unresolved V gene, and the cause of the rest is unknown. The sample table shows about 240,000 clones, and about 80% are seen once. Jointly, the top ten make up about 9.5% of the sample. The sample taken for sequencing was peripheral blood. These receptors originate from a woman older than 75 with acute or convalescent COVID-19.

This clone has a single count. The chain employs TRBV6-1 and TRBJ1-5, with 8 bases matching TRBD1. With V trimmed by 2 bases and J by 0 bases, 9 bases remained unmatched. Per germline, CDR1 MNHNS and CDR2 SASEGT. The CDR3 has 18 amino acids. As DNA, the CDR3 is TGTGCCAGCAGTGAACCAGGGACAGGTTCGATTAGCAATCAGCCCCAGCATTTT. Translated: CASSEPGTGSISNQPQHF.

This clone showed up just a few times. The V gene is TRBV3-1 (or the pseudogene TRBV3-2), the J gene TRBJ2-5, with TRBD2 matching over 13 bases. The J segment lost 5 bases and the V segment lost 3 bases, leaving 6 bases of the junction unmatched. Germline V gene lookup returns CDR1 LGHDT and CDR2 YNNKEL (reference sequence). The CDR3 is 16 amino acids. The DNA of the CDR3 is TGTGCCAGCAGCCAGACTAGCGGGGGGTTGGTGGAGACCCAGTACTTC. It yields the protein CASSQTSGGLVETQYF.

J is TRBJ1-1 and V is TRBV7-2, with a tentative D call TRBD1 (5 bases). The CDR3 is 15 residues long. V gave up 5 bases and J gave up 1 base, with 14 bases separating them. Germline V gives CDR1 SGHTA, CDR2 FQGNSA. CDR3 sequence (DNA): TGTGCCAGCAGCCAAACTTCGACAGAGAACACTGAAGCTTTCTTT. This translates into CASSQTSTENTEAFF.

The rearrangement uses TRBV11-2 and TRBJ2-3; maybe TRBD1 (6 bases). Germline loops: CDR1 SGHAT, CDR2 FQNNGV. CDR3 length: 14 amino acids. Trimming left V 2 bases short and J 4 bases short, with 10 bases between. This CDR3 reads CASSLSPGADTQYF. DNA for the CDR3: TGTGCCAGCAGCTTATCCCCAGGGGCAGATACGCAGTATTTT.

The chain carries TRBV19 and TRBJ1-2, with D possibly being TRBD1 (6 bases). The CDR3 has 14 amino acids. V lost 5 bases and J 5 bases, leaving 15 bases between the germline ends. Germline CDR1 LNHDA, CDR2 SQIVND (reference sequence). DNA for the CDR3: TGTGCCAGTAGTGCCTCCGGGACACAGTATGGCTACACCTTC. Its protein is CASSASGTQYGYTF.

The chain has TRBV18 and TRBJ1-6; D gene uncertain. Trimming pared 0 bases from V and 0 bases from J, leaving 9 bases between. The CDR3 is 17 amino acids. Germline lookup yields CDR1 KGHSH and CDR2 LQKENI. CDR3 nucleotide sequence: TGTGCCAGCTCACCACCGAACTCACGCTCCTATAATTCACCCCTCCACTTT. Amino acids: CASSPPNSRSYNSPLHF.

In DNA, the CDR3 is TGTGCCAGCAGCTTAGGGCAGGGGGCTGGAAACACCATATATTTT. Translated, it gives CASSLGQGAGNTIYF. The chain combines TRBV7-6 with TRBJ1-3; 7 bases are a match to TRBD1. CDR1 is SGHVS and CDR2 is FNYEAQ in the germline V gene. The CDR3 is 15 amino acids. The V segment lost 1 base and the J segment 2 bases; nucleotides outside the gene matches: 2. Variable domain in full (rest from reference TRBV7-6 and TRBJ1-3): GAGVSQSPRYKVTKRGQDVALRCDPISGHVSLYWYRQALGQGPEFLTYFNYEAQQDKSGLPNDRFSAERPEGSISTLTIQRTEQRDSAMYRCASSLGQGAGNTIYFGEGSWLTVV.

The chain recombines TRBV6-1 with TRBJ1-6; weak D call: TRBD1 (5 bases). Per the germline V gene, CDR1 is MNHNS and CDR2 is SASEGT. The CDR3 has 15 amino acids. Trimming took off 3 bases at V and 14 bases at J, with 20 bases between the two ends. The CDR3 protein is CASSEQTVKFRALHF. CDR3 nucleotide sequence: TGTGCCAGCAGTGAGCAGACAGTGAAATTCAGGGCCCTCCACTTT.

The rearrangement uses TRBV7-8 and TRBJ1-5, with D possibly TRBD1 on 5 matching bases. Looked up from germline, CDR1 is SGHVS and CDR2 is FQNEAQ. Trimming removed 5 bases at V and 7 bases at J, with 18 bases between. CDR3 size: 15 residues. The DNA of the CDR3 is TGTGCCAGCAGCGCTGAACAGGACCGATGGCAGCCCCAGCATTTT. Residues: CASSAEQDRWQPQHF.

The gene calls are TRBV3-1 (or the pseudogene TRBV3-2) and TRBJ2-2; maybe TRBD1 (5 bases). There are 17 residues in the CDR3. V lost 4 bases and J 4 bases, leaving 19 bases between the germline ends. Germline CDR1 reads LGHDT; CDR2 reads YNNKEL (reference sequence). Here the CDR3 DNA reads TGTGCCAGCAGCCTCCACCAACAGGCACATCCCACCGGGGAGCTGTTTTTT. It is translated as CASSLHQQAHPTGELFF.

The gene calls are TRBV7-3 and TRBJ1-6, with TRBD1 identical over 7 bases. The germline gives CDR1 SGHTA, CDR2 FQGTGA. Losses at the gene ends were 4 bases for V and 6 bases for J; bases not matched to a gene: 3. The CDR3 runs 14 residues. CDR3 DNA sequence: TGTGCCAGCAGCTACGGGACAGTTAATTCACCCCTCCACTTT. It specifies CASSYGTVNSPLHF.

This clone was counted between two and nine times. The V and J genes are TRBV6-5 and TRBJ2-2; D uncertain. V dropped 6 bases and J dropped 8 bases, with 7 bases sitting between them. CDR3 length: 11 amino acids. Per the germline V gene, CDR1 is MNHEY and CDR2 is SVGAGI. CDR3: CASRRNGELFF. The CDR3 DNA reads as TGTGCCAGCAGGCGGAATGGGGAGCTGTTTTTT.

The CDR3 here is CASSIVNREQFF. The CDR3 DNA follows: TGTGCCAGTAGTATAGTAAACAGGGAGCAGTTCTTC. J is TRBJ2-1 and V is TRBV19; weak D call: TRBD1 (5 bases). The CDR3 has 12 amino acids. The germline V and J ends were trimmed by 1 base and 10 bases, with 8 bases remaining between them. Germline CDR1 reads LNHDA; CDR2 reads SQIVND (reference sequence).

The chain uses TRBV18 and TRBJ1-2; TRBD1 matches at 7 bases. This CDR3 contains 13 residues. CDR1 and CDR2 (germline): KGHSH, LQKENI. With 3 bases clipped from V and 6 bases from J, the junction kept 4 bases outside the gene matches. The CDR3 coding sequence is TGTGCCAGCTCACCCGACAGGGCCAATGGCTACACCTTC. Translation gives CASSPDRANGYTF.

The V gene is TRBV5-1, the J gene TRBJ2-5, with TRBD1 identical over 9 bases. The junction had 5 bases not matched to a gene; V was cut back by 0 bases and J by 5 bases. CDR1 is SGHRS and CDR2 is YFSETQ in the germline V gene. There are 15 residues in the CDR3. The DNA of the CDR3 is TGCGCCAGCAGCTTGGCGGGACAGGGCGGTGAGACCCAGTACTTC. Protein product: CASSLAGQGGETQYF.

The chain uses TRBV5-4 and TRBJ1-3; 7 nucleotides line up with TRBD1. Trimming took 0 bases from V and 3 from J; bases not matched to a gene: 3. Germline V gene sequence: CDR1 SGHNT, CDR2 YYREEE (reference sequence). CDR3 length equals 15 residues. The CDR3 spells CASSLDRGFGNTIYF. The CDR3 DNA follows: TGTGCCAGCAGCTTGGACAGGGGTTTTGGAAACACCATATATTTT.

V usage is TRBV9 and J usage is TRBJ2-1, with 9 bases fitting TRBD1. V was clipped by 4 bases and J by 3 bases; unmatched bases: 8. The germline gives CDR1 SGDLS, CDR2 YYNGEE. The CDR3 sequence is 16 residues long. The CDR3 DNA reads TGTGCCAGCAGCCTGGACAGGGGAAACAGCTACAATGAGCAGTTCTTC. It encodes CASSLDRGNSYNEQFF.